Sequencing of this T cell receptor beta chain was carried out in a study of beta chain features in type 1 diabetes. This clone was counted a few times. What it binds is not known. Study results and limitations: Moderate yet significant TCRB CDR3 shortening was seen in Type 1 diabetes patients in all four CD4+ subsets. The influence of HLA type on TCRB rearrangement stayed undetermined.

All of the isolated RNA was reverse transcribed, so expressed TCRB transcripts were sequenced. An average of about 3.4 million reads was obtained for naive, central memory and regulatory T cell samples. TCRdb's copy holds only in-frame clones and misses some; the assay was immunoSEQ multiplex PCR. The sample carries 150,000 or so clones, 6.5% to 10% recorded once. This TCR was sampled from a woman aged 18-29 years with type 1 diabetes. Sequenced: central memory CD4+ T cells from blood.

CDR3 DNA sequence: TGTGCCAGCAGTTACTCCGCCCGGGGGCCCCAGCATTTT. Its translation is CASSYSARGPQHF. The chain joins TRBV6-6 to TRBJ1-5, with unresolved D. The CDR3 loop spans 13 amino acids. CDR1 and CDR2 from the germline V gene are MNHNY and SVGAGI (reference sequence). The V and J ends lost 0 bases and 9 bases respectively, with 9 bases between them.